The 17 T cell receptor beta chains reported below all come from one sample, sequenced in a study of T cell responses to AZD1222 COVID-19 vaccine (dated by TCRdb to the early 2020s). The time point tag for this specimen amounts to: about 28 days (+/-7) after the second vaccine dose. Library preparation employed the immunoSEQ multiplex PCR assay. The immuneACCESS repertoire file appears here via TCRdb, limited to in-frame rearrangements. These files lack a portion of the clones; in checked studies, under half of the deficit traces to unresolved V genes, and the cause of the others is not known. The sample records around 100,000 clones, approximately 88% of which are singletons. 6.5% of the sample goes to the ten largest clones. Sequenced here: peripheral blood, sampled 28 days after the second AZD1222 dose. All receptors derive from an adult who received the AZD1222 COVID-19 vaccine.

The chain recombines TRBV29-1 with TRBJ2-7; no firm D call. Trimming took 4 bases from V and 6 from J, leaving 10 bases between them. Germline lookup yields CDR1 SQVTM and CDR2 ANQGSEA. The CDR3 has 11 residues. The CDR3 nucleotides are TGCAGCGTTGCCGAGGTCGGCGAGCAGTACTTC. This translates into CSVAEVGEQYF.

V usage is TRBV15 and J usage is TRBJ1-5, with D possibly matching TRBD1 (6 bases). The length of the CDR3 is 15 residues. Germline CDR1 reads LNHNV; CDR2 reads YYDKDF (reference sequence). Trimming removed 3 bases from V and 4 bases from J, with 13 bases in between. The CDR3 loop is CATSSGRGKNQPQHF. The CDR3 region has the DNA TGTGCCACCAGCAGTGGCAGGGGCAAAAATCAGCCCCAGCATTTT.

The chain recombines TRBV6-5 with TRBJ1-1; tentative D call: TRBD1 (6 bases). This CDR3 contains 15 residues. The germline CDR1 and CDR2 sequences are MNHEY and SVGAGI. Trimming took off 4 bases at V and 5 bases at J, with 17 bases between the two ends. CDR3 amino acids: CASSSNRDLMTEAFF. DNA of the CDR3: TGTGCCAGCAGTTCGAACAGGGATCTGATGACTGAAGCTTTCTTT.

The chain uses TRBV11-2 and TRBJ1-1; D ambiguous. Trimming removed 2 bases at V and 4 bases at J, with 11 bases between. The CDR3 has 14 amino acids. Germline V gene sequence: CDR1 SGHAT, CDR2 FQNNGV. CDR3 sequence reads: CASSLTGSGTEAFF. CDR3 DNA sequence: TGTGCCAGCAGCTTAACGGGGTCCGGCACTGAAGCTTTCTTT.

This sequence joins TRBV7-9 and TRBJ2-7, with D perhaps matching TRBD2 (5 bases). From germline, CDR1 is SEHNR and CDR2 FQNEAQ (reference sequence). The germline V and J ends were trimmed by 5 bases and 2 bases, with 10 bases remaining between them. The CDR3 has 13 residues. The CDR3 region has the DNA TGTGCCAGCAGCAACCGGGATACCTACGAGCAGTACTTC. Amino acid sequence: CASSNRDTYEQYF.

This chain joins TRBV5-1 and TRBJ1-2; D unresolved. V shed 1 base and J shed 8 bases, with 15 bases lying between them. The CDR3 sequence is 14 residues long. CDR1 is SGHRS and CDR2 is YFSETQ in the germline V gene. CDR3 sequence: CASSLTAETIGYTF. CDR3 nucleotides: TGCGCCAGCAGCTTGACAGCCGAAACCATCGGCTACACCTTC.

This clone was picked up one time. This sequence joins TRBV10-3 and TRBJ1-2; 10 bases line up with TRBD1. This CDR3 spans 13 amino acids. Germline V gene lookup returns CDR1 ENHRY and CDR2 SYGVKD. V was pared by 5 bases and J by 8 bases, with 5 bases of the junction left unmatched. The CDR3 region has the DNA TGTGCCATCAGTCCCGACAGGGGGCACGGCTACACCTTC. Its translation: CAISPDRGHGYTF.

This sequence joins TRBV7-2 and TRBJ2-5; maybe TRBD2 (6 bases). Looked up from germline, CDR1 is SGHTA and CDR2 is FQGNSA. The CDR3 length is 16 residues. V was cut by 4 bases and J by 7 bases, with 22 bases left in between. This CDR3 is CASSSGLTVSAGTQYF. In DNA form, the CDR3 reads TGTGCCAGCAGCTCGGGACTTACTGTCTCGGCAGGGACCCAGTACTTC.

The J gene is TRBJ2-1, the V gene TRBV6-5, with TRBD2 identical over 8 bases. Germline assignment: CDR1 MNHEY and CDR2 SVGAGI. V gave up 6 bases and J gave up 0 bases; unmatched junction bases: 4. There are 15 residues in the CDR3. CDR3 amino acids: CASRLAGISYNEQFF. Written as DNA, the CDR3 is TGTGCCAGCAGATTAGCGGGGATCTCCTACAATGAGCAGTTCTTC.

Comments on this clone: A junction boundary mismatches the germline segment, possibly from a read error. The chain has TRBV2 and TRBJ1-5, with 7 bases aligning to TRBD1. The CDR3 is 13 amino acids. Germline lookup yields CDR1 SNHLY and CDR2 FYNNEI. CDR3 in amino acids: CVSREGAGQPQHF. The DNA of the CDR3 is TGTGTCAGCAGGGAGGGGGCTGGGCAGCCCCAGCATTTT. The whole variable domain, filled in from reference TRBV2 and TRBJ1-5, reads EPEVTQTPSHQVTQMGQEVILRCVPISNHLYFYWYRQILGQKVEFLVSFYNNEISEKSEIFDDQFSVERPDGSNFTLKIRSTKLEDSAMYFCVSREGAGQPQHFGDGTRLSIL.

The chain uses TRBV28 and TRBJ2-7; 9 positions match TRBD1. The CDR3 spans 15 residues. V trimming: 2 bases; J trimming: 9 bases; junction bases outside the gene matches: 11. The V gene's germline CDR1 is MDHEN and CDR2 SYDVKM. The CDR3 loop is CASSLLAGQGGGQYF. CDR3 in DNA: TGTGCCAGCAGTTTACTCGCGGGACAGGGAGGGGGGCAGTACTTC.

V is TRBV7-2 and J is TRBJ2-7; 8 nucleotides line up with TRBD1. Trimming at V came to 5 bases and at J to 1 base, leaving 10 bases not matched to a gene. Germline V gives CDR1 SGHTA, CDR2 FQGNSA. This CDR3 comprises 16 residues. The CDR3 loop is CASSVTQGAQSYEQYF. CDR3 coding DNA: TGTGCCAGCAGCGTAACCCAGGGGGCGCAATCCTACGAGCAGTACTTC.

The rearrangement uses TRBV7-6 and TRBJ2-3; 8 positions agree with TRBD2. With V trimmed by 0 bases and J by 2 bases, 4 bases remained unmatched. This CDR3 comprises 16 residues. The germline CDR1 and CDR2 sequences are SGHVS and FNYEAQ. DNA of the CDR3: TGTGCCAGCAGCTTAGCGCAAGCGGGGGTCACAGATACGCAGTATTTT. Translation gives CASSLAQAGVTDTQYF. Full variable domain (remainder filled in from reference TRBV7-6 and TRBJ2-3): GAGVSQSPRYKVTKRGQDVALRCDPISGHVSLYWYRQALGQGPEFLTYFNYEAQQDKSGLPNDRFSAERPEGSISTLTIQRTEQRDSAMYRCASSLAQAGVTDTQYFGPGTRLTVL.

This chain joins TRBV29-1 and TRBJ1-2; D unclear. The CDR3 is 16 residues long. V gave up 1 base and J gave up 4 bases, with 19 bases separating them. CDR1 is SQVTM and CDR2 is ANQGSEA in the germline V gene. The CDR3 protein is CSVEVGQSLKGYGYTF. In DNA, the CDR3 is TGCAGCGTTGAAGTGGGCCAGTCTCTTAAGGGCTATGGCTACACCTTC. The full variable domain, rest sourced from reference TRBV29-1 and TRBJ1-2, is SAVISQKPSRDICQRGTSLTIQCQVDSQVTMMFWYRQQPGQSLTLIATANQGSEATYESGFVIDKFPISRPNLTFSTLTVSNMSPEDSSIYLCSVEVGQSLKGYGYTFGSGTRLTVV.

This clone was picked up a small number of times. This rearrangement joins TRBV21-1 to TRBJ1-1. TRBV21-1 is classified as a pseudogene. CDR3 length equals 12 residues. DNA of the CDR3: TGTGCCAGCAGCAAGGGTCCGCGTGAAGCTTTCTTT. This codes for CASSKGPREAFF.

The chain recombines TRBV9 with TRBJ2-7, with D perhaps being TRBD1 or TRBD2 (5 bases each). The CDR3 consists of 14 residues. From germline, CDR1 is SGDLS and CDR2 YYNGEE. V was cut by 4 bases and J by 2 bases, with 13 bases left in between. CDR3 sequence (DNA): TGTGCCAGCAGCCCTAGGGACGGGCCCTACGAGCAGTACTTC. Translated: CASSPRDGPYEQYF.

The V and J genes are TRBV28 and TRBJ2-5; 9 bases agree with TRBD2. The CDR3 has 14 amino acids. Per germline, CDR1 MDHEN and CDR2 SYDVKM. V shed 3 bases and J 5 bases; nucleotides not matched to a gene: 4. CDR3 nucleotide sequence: TGTGCCAGCAGTTTTCCTAGCGGGGCTGAGACCCAGTACTTC. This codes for CASSFPSGAETQYF.